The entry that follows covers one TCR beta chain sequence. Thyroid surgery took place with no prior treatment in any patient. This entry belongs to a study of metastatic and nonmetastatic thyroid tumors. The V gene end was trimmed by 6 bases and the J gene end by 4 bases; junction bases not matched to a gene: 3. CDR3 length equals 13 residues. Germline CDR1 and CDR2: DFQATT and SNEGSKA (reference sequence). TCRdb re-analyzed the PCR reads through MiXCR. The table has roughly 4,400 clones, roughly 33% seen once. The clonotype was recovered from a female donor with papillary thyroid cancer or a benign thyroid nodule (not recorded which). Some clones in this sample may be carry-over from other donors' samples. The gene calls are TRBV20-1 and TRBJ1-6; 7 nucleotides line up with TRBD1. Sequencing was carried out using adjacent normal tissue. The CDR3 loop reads CSAWDRYNSPLHF. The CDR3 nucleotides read TGCAGTGCGTGGGACAGATATAATTCACCCCTCCACTTT.